This T cell receptor beta chain stems from a study of a mutant IDH1 vaccine in newly diagnosed glioma. Study details: Patients were pretreated with radiotherapy, temozolomide, or both, mostly both.

Generated by immunoSEQ multiplex PCR, the TCRdb table keeps only in-frame clones and is missing some. The sample has about 30,000 clones; roughly 80% are singletons. This CDR3 spans 13 amino acids. In germline, CDR1 is SGHDT, CDR2 YYEEEE. Trimming at V came to 3 bases and at J to 3 bases, leaving 0 bases not matched to a gene. The time point here: baseline, week 1 (first vaccination visit). The treatment is: pre-vaccination baseline after standard-of-care therapy. The sequence was obtained from a man aged 25-45 years with glioma. The V gene is TRBV5-6, the J gene TRBJ2-1, with TRBD1 matching over 7 bases. The sample consisted of PBMCs, taken from a glioma patient treated with radiotherapy, temozolomide or both. CDR3 amino acids: CASSWDSYNEQFF. In nucleotides, the CDR3 is TGTGCCAGCAGCTGGGACAGCTACAATGAGCAGTTCTTC.